The present TCR beta chain was sequenced within a study of blood T cell repertoires in COVID-19. Turning to the study itself: Sites in the United States, Italy and Spain provided acute and convalescent COVID-19 samples.

The germline gives CDR1 MNHNS, CDR2 SASEGT. The CDR3 length is 10 residues. Deletions cut 2 bases from V and 7 bases from J, with 2 bases between. Per the original data handling: Using reference gene primer amplification, nucleated cell counts were estimated. The repertoire was sequenced with immunoSEQ multiplex PCR; TCRdb's copy has only in-frame clones and lacks some. The V and J calls and the clone size are those of that table, but D and trimming were determined from the DNA. This sample has about 120,000 clones, with 75% to 90% found just once. This clone was found once. The sequencing sample was made of peripheral blood. The TCR comes from a human donor with acute or convalescent COVID-19. The donor label of this sample is uncertain. This chain links TRBV6-1 with TRBJ1-1; D is undetermined. CDR3 DNA: TGTGCCAGCAGTGAACGTGAAGCTTTCTTT. As protein: CASSEREAFF.